The rows below give T cell receptor beta chains drawn from one sample of a study of human T cells and chemical hapten exposure. Each CDR3 protein is one row after TCRdb ran MiXCR on the RACE reads. The profile shows about 130,000 distinct CDR3 sequences, around 8.2% of them singletons. Sequenced input: whole blood. The receptors here all came from a male donor in good health. Some clones in this sample may be carry-over from other donors' samples. The CDR3 runs from the conserved cysteine through the conserved F or W. The D gene is left open where the match is weak. A clone size is listed for some rows: how often the clone was seen (once, few, many), or a class if it is expanded.

j_call: TRBJ2-5; d_call: TRBD2; clone_size: .; v_call: TRBV20-1; cdr3_aa: CSARGTSGNQETQYF; cdr3_nt: TGCAGTGCTAGAGGGACTAGCGGGAACCAAGAGACCCAGTACTTC
j_call: TRBJ1-2; d_call: .; clone_size: .; v_call: TRBV19; cdr3_aa: CASSMWFVEYGYTF; cdr3_nt: TGTGCCAGTAGTATGTGGTTCGTGGAGTATGGCTACACCTTC
j_call: TRBJ2-3; d_call: TRBD2; clone_size: few; v_call: TRBV7-3; cdr3_aa: CASSFAGGNTDTQYF; cdr3_nt: TGTGCCAGCAGTTTCGCCGGGGGGAACACAGATACGCAGTATTTT
j_call: TRBJ2-7; d_call: .; clone_size: few; v_call: TRBV5-1; cdr3_aa: CASSLDGTGLYEQYF; cdr3_nt: TGCGCCAGCAGCTTGGATGGGACTGGACTCTACGAGCAGTACTTC
j_call: TRBJ1-5; d_call: .; clone_size: once; v_call: TRBV6-9; cdr3_aa: CARRVRDSNQPQRF; cdr3_nt: TGTGCCAGGAGAGTTAGGGATAGCAATCAGCCCCAGCGTTTT
j_call: TRBJ1-1; d_call: .; clone_size: few; v_call: TRBV20-1; cdr3_aa: CSARYLFGGRGTEAFF; cdr3_nt: TGCAGTGCTAGATATCTTTTCGGGGGGAGGGGCACTGAAGCTTTCTTT
j_call: TRBJ1-6; d_call: .; clone_size: .; v_call: TRBV27; cdr3_aa: CASTVSRRTPRNSPLHF; cdr3_nt: TGTGCCAGCACCGTCTCGAGGCGGACCCCTCGTAATTCACCCCTCCACTTT
j_call: TRBJ1-5; d_call: .; clone_size: few; v_call: TRBV2; cdr3_aa: CASSEYSSNQPQHF; cdr3_nt: TGTGCCAGCAGTGAGTATTCTAGCAATCAGCCCCAGCATTTT
j_call: TRBJ2-1; d_call: TRBD1; clone_size: .; v_call: TRBV18; cdr3_aa: CASSPPTGGNNEQFF; cdr3_nt: TGTGCCAGCTCACCACCGACAGGGGGAAACAATGAGCAGTTCTTC
j_call: TRBJ2-5; d_call: TRBD1; clone_size: .; v_call: TRBV20-1; cdr3_aa: CSARGRNRGFQETQYF; cdr3_nt: TGCAGTGCTAGAGGAAGGAACAGGGGGTTCCAAGAGACCCAGTACTTC
j_call: TRBJ1-6; d_call: .; clone_size: many; v_call: TRBV5-1; cdr3_aa: CASSLNSPLHF; cdr3_nt: TGCGCCAGCAGCTTGAATTCACCCCTCCACTTT
j_call: TRBJ2-1; d_call: TRBD2; clone_size: .; v_call: TRBV19; cdr3_aa: CASSIRSSGTGSCNEQFF; cdr3_nt: TGTGCCAGTAGTATAAGGTCTAGCGGGACCGGCTCCTGCAATGAGCAGTTCTTC
j_call: TRBJ2-6; d_call: .; clone_size: many; v_call: TRBV7-9; cdr3_aa: CASSFLLPSSGANVLTF; cdr3_nt: TGTGCCAGCAGCTTCCTCCTACCTTCCTCTGGGGCCAACGTCCTGACTTTC
j_call: TRBJ2-7; d_call: TRBD1; clone_size: .; v_call: TRBV29-1; cdr3_aa: CSVGTGDSYEQYF; cdr3_nt: TGCAGCGTTGGGACAGGGGATTCCTACGAGCAGTACTTC
j_call: TRBJ2-3; d_call: TRBD2; clone_size: .; v_call: TRBV2; cdr3_aa: CASIPGLAGGSTDTQYF; cdr3_nt: TGTGCCAGCATCCCGGGACTAGCGGGGGGCAGCACAGATACGCAGTATTTT
j_call: TRBJ2-7; d_call: TRBD2; clone_size: .; v_call: TRBV9; cdr3_aa: CASSVGSSGGPISYEQYF; cdr3_nt: TGTGCCAGCAGCGTAGGATCGAGCGGGGGGCCTATCTCCTACGAGCAGTACTTC
j_call: TRBJ2-7; d_call: TRBD2; clone_size: few; v_call: TRBV20-1; cdr3_aa: CSATSGQTYEQYF; cdr3_nt: TGCAGTGCAACTAGCGGGCAGACCTACGAGCAGTACTTC
j_call: TRBJ2-4; d_call: TRBD2; clone_size: .; v_call: TRBV29-1; cdr3_aa: CSVEDGIRGEAKNIQYF; cdr3_nt: TGCAGCGTTGAAGATGGGATCCGGGGGGAGGCCAAAAACATTCAGTACTTC
j_call: TRBJ2-2; d_call: .; clone_size: many; v_call: TRBV6-2/TRBV6-3; cdr3_aa: CASSRDRDTGELFF; cdr3_nt: TGTGCCAGCAGTCGAGACAGAGACACCGGGGAGCTGTTTTTT
j_call: TRBJ2-1; d_call: .; clone_size: .; v_call: TRBV20-1; cdr3_aa: CSARDQSDEQFF; cdr3_nt: TGCAGTGCTAGAGATCAGAGCGATGAGCAGTTCTTC
j_call: TRBJ2-5; d_call: .; clone_size: .; v_call: TRBV7-9; cdr3_aa: CASSPPGSDQETQYF; cdr3_nt: TGTGCCAGCAGCCCCCCCGGCAGCGACCAAGAGACCCAGTACTTC
j_call: TRBJ2-7; d_call: TRBD1; clone_size: many; v_call: TRBV3-1; cdr3_aa: CASSHASPGGVGYEQYF; cdr3_nt: TGTGCCAGCAGCCATGCCTCTCCAGGGGGAGTGGGGTACGAGCAGTACTTC
j_call: TRBJ2-1; d_call: TRBD2; clone_size: few; v_call: TRBV18; cdr3_aa: CASSPSGTVKGEQFF; cdr3_nt: TGTGCCAGCTCACCAAGCGGGACGGTAAAGGGTGAGCAGTTCTTC
j_call: TRBJ2-3; d_call: TRBD2; clone_size: .; v_call: TRBV6-5; cdr3_aa: CASSYGSGRADTQYF; cdr3_nt: TGTGCCAGCAGTTACGGGAGCGGGAGGGCAGATACGCAGTATTTT
j_call: TRBJ2-7; d_call: TRBD1; clone_size: many; v_call: TRBV3-1; cdr3_aa: CASLGPGGDEQYF; cdr3_nt: TGTGCCAGCCTTGGGCCAGGGGGCGACGAGCAGTACTTC
j_call: TRBJ2-2; d_call: .; clone_size: .; v_call: TRBV29-1; cdr3_aa: CSGRNPTDELFF; cdr3_nt: TGCAGCGGCCGGAACCCAACCGATGAGCTGTTTTTT
j_call: TRBJ2-1; d_call: TRBD2; clone_size: many; v_call: TRBV20-1; cdr3_aa: CSALRAGVGEQFF; cdr3_nt: TGCAGTGCTCTCCGAGCGGGAGTGGGAGAGCAGTTCTTC
j_call: TRBJ1-5; d_call: .; clone_size: once; v_call: TRBV3-1; cdr3_aa: CASSQDGGGVKPQHF; cdr3_nt: TGTGCCAGCAGCCAAGATGGGGGAGGGGTGAAGCCCCAGCATTTT
j_call: TRBJ1-5; d_call: .; clone_size: few; v_call: TRBV12-5; cdr3_aa: CASGLGGDYSNQPQHF; cdr3_nt: TGTGCTAGTGGTTTGGGTGGGGATTATAGCAATCAGCCCCAGCATTTT
j_call: TRBJ2-5; d_call: .; clone_size: few; v_call: TRBV5-1; cdr3_aa: CASSLDLETQYF; cdr3_nt: TGCGCCAGCAGCTTGGACTTAGAGACCCAGTACTTC
j_call: TRBJ2-7; d_call: .; clone_size: few; v_call: TRBV27; cdr3_aa: CASSWRGSYEQYF; cdr3_nt: TGTGCCAGCAGTTGGCGGGGTTCCTACGAGCAGTACTTC
j_call: TRBJ2-7; d_call: TRBD1; clone_size: many; v_call: TRBV27; cdr3_aa: CASSFLTGPSYEQYF; cdr3_nt: TGTGCCAGCAGTTTCTTGACAGGGCCCTCCTACGAGCAGTACTTC
j_call: TRBJ2-5; d_call: .; clone_size: many; v_call: TRBV9; cdr3_aa: CASSEFASQETQYF; cdr3_nt: TGTGCCAGCAGCGAGTTCGCGTCTCAAGAGACCCAGTACTTC
j_call: TRBJ2-5; d_call: .; clone_size: few; v_call: TRBV2; cdr3_aa: CASSGDDVQETQYF; cdr3_nt: TGTGCCAGCAGCGGGGACGATGTCCAAGAGACCCAGTACTTC
j_call: TRBJ1-5; d_call: TRBD1; clone_size: few; v_call: TRBV5-6; cdr3_aa: CASSQGDRGYSNQPQHF; cdr3_nt: TGTGCCAGCAGCCAGGGGGACAGAGGGTATAGCAATCAGCCCCAGCATTTT
j_call: TRBJ2-7; d_call: .; clone_size: few; v_call: TRBV20-1; cdr3_aa: CSARDLAQSSYEQYF; cdr3_nt: TGCAGTGCTAGAGACCTAGCGCAGAGCTCCTACGAGCAGTACTTC
j_call: TRBJ1-1; d_call: .; clone_size: .; v_call: TRBV5-1; cdr3_aa: CASSFLAEEAFF; cdr3_nt: TGCGCCAGCAGCTTCTTGGCAGAGGAAGCTTTCTTT
j_call: TRBJ2-7; d_call: TRBD2; clone_size: .; v_call: TRBV19; cdr3_aa: CASKASGTYEQYF; cdr3_nt: TGTGCCAGTAAGGCTAGCGGGACCTACGAGCAGTACTTC
j_call: TRBJ1-5; d_call: .; clone_size: many; v_call: TRBV5-6; cdr3_aa: CASSLTGSGNQPQHF; cdr3_nt: TGTGCCAGCAGCCTGACTGGGTCAGGCAATCAGCCCCAGCATTTT
j_call: TRBJ1-6; d_call: .; clone_size: .; v_call: TRBV19; cdr3_aa: CASSIVGTTDSPLHF; cdr3_nt: TGTGCCAGTAGTATAGTCGGGACGACGGATTCACCCCTCCACTTT
j_call: TRBJ2-1; d_call: .; clone_size: many; v_call: TRBV5-1; cdr3_aa: CASSLVGADEQFF; cdr3_nt: TGCGCCAGCAGCTTGGTCGGTGCCGATGAGCAGTTCTTC
j_call: TRBJ1-2; d_call: .; clone_size: .; v_call: TRBV24-1; cdr3_aa: CATSEGEEYGYTF; cdr3_nt: TGTGCCACCAGTGAGGGGGAGGAATATGGCTACACCTTC
j_call: TRBJ1-2; d_call: .; clone_size: many; v_call: TRBV6-2/TRBV6-3; cdr3_aa: CASTLGRRYGYTF; cdr3_nt: TGTGCCAGCACCCTGGGACGGCGCTATGGCTACACCTTC
j_call: TRBJ2-7; d_call: .; clone_size: few; v_call: TRBV7-8; cdr3_aa: CASSNRPMKDEQYF; cdr3_nt: TGTGCCAGCAGCAACCGACCCATGAAGGACGAGCAGTACTTC
j_call: TRBJ2-7; d_call: TRBD1; clone_size: few; v_call: TRBV6-2/TRBV6-3; cdr3_aa: CASSSGQGADEQYF; cdr3_nt: TGTGCCAGCAGTTCAGGACAGGGGGCGGACGAGCAGTACTTC
j_call: TRBJ2-3; d_call: TRBD2; clone_size: many; v_call: TRBV7-8; cdr3_aa: CASSLVSGALADTQYF; cdr3_nt: TGTGCCAGCAGCTTAGTGAGCGGGGCGCTTGCCGATACGCAGTATTTT
j_call: TRBJ2-5; d_call: .; clone_size: few; v_call: TRBV20-1; cdr3_aa: CSAKVLGRGAQETQYF; cdr3_nt: TGCAGTGCTAAGGTCCTAGGACGGGGAGCGCAAGAGACCCAGTACTTC
j_call: TRBJ2-3; d_call: .; clone_size: .; v_call: TRBV7-2; cdr3_aa: CASSPSGASGPDTQYF; cdr3_nt: TGTGCCAGCAGCCCATCAGGGGCGTCTGGGCCAGATACGCAGTATTTT
j_call: TRBJ1-5; d_call: .; clone_size: .; v_call: TRBV6-5; cdr3_aa: CASKDPGTTQPQHF; cdr3_nt: TGTGCCAGCAAAGACCCAGGGACCACCCAGCCCCAGCATTTT
j_call: TRBJ1-2; d_call: .; clone_size: few; v_call: TRBV27; cdr3_aa: CASSFRESGGYTF; cdr3_nt: TGTGCCAGCAGTTTCAGGGAGTCGGGCGGCTACACCTTC
j_call: TRBJ2-1; d_call: TRBD2; clone_size: few; v_call: TRBV4-3; cdr3_aa: CASSQESGTRGFF; cdr3_nt: TGCGCCAGCAGCCAGGAATCCGGGACTAGAGGGTTCTTC